The 22 T cell receptor beta chains below all came from one sample that was sequenced in a study of neurological immune-mediated disorders. MiXCR, applied by TCRdb to the 5' RACE reads, yields one record per CDR3 protein. Of about 14,000 distinct CDR3 sequences in the sample, around 9.3% were seen once. Sequencing input: PBMCs. The source is a woman between 40 and 55 years old in good health.

This clonotype was seen at least ten times. CDR3 sequence (DNA): TGCGCCAGCAGCCGACAGGGGTTCGGTGAGCAGTTCTTC. Translation: CASSRQGFGEQFF. The chain links TRBV4-1 to TRBJ2-1, with 8 positions matching TRBD1. The ends lost 4 bases at V and 9 bases at J; junction bases unmatched: 5. Germline V CDR1 and CDR2: MGHRA, YSYEKL. This CDR3 has 13 amino acids.

This clonotype has ten or more counts. The chain couples TRBV12-3 or TRBV12-4 to TRBJ2-1; 7 bases align to TRBD2. The CDR3 has 14 residues. Trimming removed 5 bases from V and 10 bases from J; junction bases left unmatched: 11. The CDR3 sequence is CASSARLGGGEQFF. The CDR3 DNA is TGTGCCAGCAGTGCCCGGTTGGGGGGGGGGGAGCAGTTCTTC.

The chain couples TRBV19 to TRBJ1-3, with D uncertain. Germline V gene lookup returns CDR1 LNHDA and CDR2 SQIVND (reference sequence). The CDR3 extends over 15 amino acids. V lost 0 bases and J lost 4, with 10 bases in between. CDR3 residues: CASSIDARLGNTIYF. In nucleotides, the CDR3 is TGTGCCAGTAGTATAGACGCTCGACTGGGAAACACCATATATTTT.

This clonotype has at least ten counts. The chain couples TRBV5-1 to TRBJ1-1, with a tentative D call TRBD1 (6 bases). This CDR3 has 15 amino acids. V lost 3 bases and J lost 5, with 17 bases in between. CDR1 and CDR2 from the germline V gene are SGHRS and YFSETQ. The CDR3 DNA follows: TGCGCCAGCAGCTCCGAAGGGGGGGCCCGAACTGAAGCTTTCTTT. As protein: CASSSEGGARTEAFF.

This clonotype was seen ten or more times. The V call is TRBV2, the J call TRBJ2-5; perhaps TRBD1 as D (6 bases). CDR3 size: 15 residues. Trimming stripped 5 bases from V and 1 base from J, with 14 bases between. Germline V CDR1 and CDR2: SNHLY, FYNNEI. CDR3 residues: CASSIISGVQETQYF. DNA for the CDR3: TGTGCCAGCAGTATTATCTCAGGGGTCCAAGAGACCCAGTACTTC.

This clonotype occurred many times. The rearrangement joins TRBV5-6 to TRBJ2-2; 11 positions agree with TRBD1. Germline V gene sequence: CDR1 SGHDT, CDR2 YYEEEE. The CDR3 runs to 15 residues. The V segment lost 7 bases and the J segment 5 bases; nucleotides outside the gene matches: 7. CDR3 amino acids: CASLGDRGRTGELFF. CDR3 nucleotides: TGTGCCAGCCTGGGGGACAGGGGGAGAACCGGGGAGCTGTTTTTT.

This clonotype has a count of ten or more. V and J are TRBV7-2 and TRBJ1-2; D not resolved. The length of the CDR3 is 15 residues. Germline V lookup: CDR1 SGHTA, CDR2 FQGNSA. V was cut by 7 bases and J by 4 bases, with 19 bases left in between. The CDR3 DNA follows: TGTGCCAGCACTGGAGCGGGGTACCCCTCCTATGGCTACACCTTC. Amino acids: CASTGAGYPSYGYTF. Using reference TRBV7-2 and TRBJ1-2 for the parts outside the CDR3, the full variable domain is GAGVSQSPSNKVTEKGKDVELRCDPISGHTALYWYRQSLGQGLEFLIYFQGNSAPDKSGLPSDRFSAERTGGSVSTLTIQRTQQEDSAVYLCASTGAGYPSYGYTFGSGTRLTVV.

This clonotype was picked up many times. This chain joins TRBV20-1 and TRBJ2-5; 9 bases are shared with TRBD2. Germline CDR1 is DFQATT and CDR2 is SNEGSKA (reference sequence). J lost 5 bases, V lost 5 bases, and 6 bases had no gene match. CDR3 length: 13 amino acids. CDR3 sequence: CSAEDSGGETQYF. The CDR3 DNA reads as TGCAGTGCTGAGGACAGCGGGGGGGAGACCCAGTACTTC.

This clonotype was observed at least ten times. The chain employs TRBV28 and TRBJ2-7; 8 bases agree with TRBD2. V was pared by 6 bases and J by 6 bases, with 7 bases of the junction left unmatched. The CDR3 totals 13 residues. Germline CDR1 MDHEN, CDR2 SYDVKM. The CDR3 loop reads CASSPAGVGEQYF. The CDR3 bases are TGTGCCAGCAGCCCAGCGGGAGTTGGCGAGCAGTACTTC.

This clonotype was counted ten times or more. The chain joins TRBV11-2 to TRBJ2-7; D is uncertain. Germline V gives CDR1 SGHAT, CDR2 FQNNGV. The CDR3 is made up of 15 amino acids. The germline V and J ends were trimmed by 2 bases and 4 bases, with 15 bases remaining between them. CDR3 in DNA: TGTGCCAGCAGCTTAAAGTTAGGTCTGCCTTACGAGCAGTACTTC. Its protein product is CASSLKLGLPYEQYF.

This clonotype was observed at least ten times. CDR3 nucleotides: TGCGCCAGCAGAACTAGCGGGGGCACAGATACGCAGTATTTT. Its translation is CASRTSGGTDTQYF. The chain recombines TRBV10-2 with TRBJ2-3; 10 bases match TRBD2. This CDR3 spans 14 amino acids. The germline gives CDR1 WSHSY, CDR2 SAAADI. V was clipped by 6 bases and J by 1 base; unmatched bases: 1.

In this sample, this clonotype turned up many times. The CDR3 is CASSFIGPRPGYTF. Written as DNA, the CDR3 is TGTGCCAGCAGCTTTATTGGGCCTCGGCCGGGCTACACCTTC. The V and J genes are TRBV7-8 and TRBJ1-2; D is undetermined. The ends were cut back, 3 bases at V and 8 bases at J, with 16 bases in the middle. The CDR3 loop spans 14 amino acids. Germline CDR1 SGHVS, CDR2 FQNEAQ.

This clonotype was recorded at least ten times. The chain recombines TRBV5-1 with TRBJ1-2; the match to TRBD1 covers 8 bases. The CDR3 loop spans 14 amino acids. The V segment lost 3 bases and the J segment 7 bases; nucleotides outside the gene matches: 8. Germline V lookup: CDR1 SGHRS, CDR2 YFSETQ. The CDR3 nucleotides read TGCGCCAGCAGCTCCGGACAGGGAGCCCTTGGCTACACCTTC. Amino acid sequence: CASSSGQGALGYTF.

This clonotype was recorded at least ten times. The chain has TRBV10-1 and TRBJ2-2, with TRBD2 identical over 7 bases. The CDR3 consists of 14 residues. The germline V gene has CDR1 WNHNN and CDR2 SYGVQD (reference sequence). Germline trimming cut 7 bases from V and 4 bases from J; bases unmatched to any gene: 6. CDR3 coding DNA: TGCGCCAGCAATCCGACTAGCACCACCGGGGAGCTGTTTTTT. It specifies CASNPTSTTGELFF.

This clonotype was observed at least ten times. V gene TRBV6-5 combines with J gene TRBJ2-5, with D uncertain. Trimming took off 0 bases at V and 2 bases at J, with 10 bases between the two ends. The length of the CDR3 is 15 residues. Germline-derived CDR1 and CDR2 are MNHEY and SVGAGI. The CDR3 DNA follows: TGTGCCAGCAGTTACTCGATATCACAACAAGAGACCCAGTACTTC. Translation gives CASSYSISQQETQYF.

This clonotype was observed at least ten times. In DNA, the CDR3 is TGTGCCACGAAACCAGGGGCTGGTGGCTACACCTTC. This sequence encodes CATKPGAGGYTF. This chain connects TRBV24-1 to TRBJ1-2, with D perhaps matching TRBD1 (6 bases). Germline V gene lookup returns CDR1 KGHDR and CDR2 SFDVKD. With 10 bases removed from V and 7 bases from J, the gap between germline ends came to 15 bases. CDR3 size: 12 residues.

This clonotype has at least ten counts. CDR3 residues: CASSRDRWGRETQYF. Written as DNA, the CDR3 is TGTGCCAGCAGTCGGGACCGATGGGGAAGGGAGACCCAGTACTTC. The chain is built from TRBV27 and TRBJ2-5; D is tentatively TRBD1 or TRBD2 (5 bases each). Germline CDR1 and CDR2: MNHEY and SMNVEV (reference sequence). This CDR3 spans 15 amino acids. Trimming pared 5 bases from V and 5 bases from J, leaving 18 bases between.

This clonotype has ten or more counts. Germline and junction disagree at one end, which may indicate a read error. The CDR3: CTSSYSFGARGIHNEQFF. DNA for the CDR3: TGCACCAGCAGTTATAGTTTCGGGGCACGGGGGATCCACAATGAGCAGTTCTTC. The V and J genes are TRBV27 and TRBJ2-1; D possibly corresponds to TRBD2 (6 bases). The CDR3 is made up of 18 amino acids. Per germline, CDR1 MNHEY and CDR2 SMNVEV (reference sequence).

This clonotype was counted ten times or more. The CDR3 nucleotides are TGCAGTGCTAGCCAGGGAATCCAGTTCTTC. It specifies CSASQGIQFF. This chain connects TRBV20-1 to TRBJ2-1; D possibly corresponds to TRBD1 (5 bases). The CDR3 has 10 residues. Trimming took 3 bases from V and 13 from J, leaving 10 bases between them. CDR1 is DFQATT, CDR2 SNEGSKA, per germline (reference sequence).

This clonotype qualifies as medium-sized. In nucleotides, the CDR3 is TGCAGTGCTCGGATTCGGGAGGGCCTGTCCAATGAGCAGTTCTTC. Amino acid sequence: CSARIREGLSNEQFF. The V call is TRBV20-1, the J call TRBJ2-1; 8 bases match TRBD2. Germline lookup yields CDR1 DFQATT and CDR2 SNEGSKA (reference sequence). The CDR3 consists of 15 residues. Losses at the gene ends were 5 bases for V and 6 bases for J; bases not matched to a gene: 12.

J is TRBJ2-1 and V is TRBV6-6; D is unresolved. V was shortened by 2 bases and J by 2 bases, with 4 bases between the two germline ends. CDR1 is MNHNY, CDR2 SVGAGI, per germline (reference sequence). The CDR3 is 13 amino acids. The CDR3 is CASSYGAYNEQFF. The DNA for the CDR3 is TGTGCCAGCAGTTACGGTGCCTACAATGAGCAGTTCTTC.

The table lists this clonotype with many counts. The chain recombines TRBV27 with TRBJ2-6; the match to TRBD1 covers 9 bases. The V gene end was trimmed by 5 bases and the J gene end by 2 bases; junction bases not matched to a gene: 10. The germline gives CDR1 MNHEY, CDR2 SMNVEV (reference sequence). The CDR3 is 18 residues long. CDR3 in DNA: TGTGCCAGCAGTCCAGGGAGACAGGGGGGTCCTGGGGCCAACGTCCTGACTTTC. It is translated as CASSPGRQGGPGANVLTF. The full variable domain, completed using reference TRBV27 and TRBJ2-6, is EAQVTQNPRYLITVTGKKLTVTCSQNMNHEYMSWYRQDPGLGLRQIYYSMNVEVTDKGDVPEGYKVSRKEKRNFPLILESPSPNQTSLYFCASSPGRQGGPGANVLTFGAGSRLTVL.